This T cell receptor beta chain emerged from a study of blood T cell repertoires in COVID-19. A single count supports this clone. CDR3 length: 16 amino acids. Trimming removed 0 bases from V and 0 bases from J, with 11 bases in between. The germline gives CDR1 LNHNV, CDR2 YYDKDF (reference sequence). In the authors' methods: Estimation of nucleated cell counts was performed using reference gene primer amplification. The table came from immunoSEQ multiplex PCR; TCRdb's copy has only in-frame clones and leaves some out. V and J calls and clone size are as listed in that table; D and trimming were resolved from the DNA. Among around 200,000 clones, 75% to 90% were seen once, and the ten largest hold 1.2%.

Sequenced material: PBMCs or T cells enriched from blood (not recorded which). The clonotype comes from a man under 40 who had recovered from COVID-19. V and J are TRBV15 and TRBJ1-2; TRBD1 is a possible D gene (5 bases). The CDR3 sequence is CATSREQALANYGYTF. CDR3 DNA: TGTGCCACCAGCAGAGAACAGGCTCTAGCTAACTATGGCTACACCTTC.